The T cell receptor (beta chain) under discussion was sequenced for a study of T cell responses to AZD1222 COVID-19 vaccine. Findings and limits, study-wide: The study identified only six AZD1222 recipients as seropositive at baseline.

Turning to this clone: Its antigen is unknown.

Some clones are missing from TCRdb's copy, which holds only in-frame ones; the method was immunoSEQ multiplex PCR. Of under 130,000 clones listed, 80% to 95% are singletons. Germline lookup yields CDR1 SNHLY and CDR2 FYNNEI. This CDR3 comprises 15 residues. Trimming at V came to 6 bases and at J to 5 bases, leaving 12 bases not matched to a gene. The receptor's source is an adult in good health. The input for sequencing was peripheral blood, taken on day 0 of AZD1222 vaccination. The chain joins TRBV2 to TRBJ1-2, with 7 bases aligning to TRBD1. The DNA of the CDR3 is TGTGCCAGCAGAGCGGACAGGAGCCTCCATTATGGCTACACCTTC. As protein: CASRADRSLHYGYTF.